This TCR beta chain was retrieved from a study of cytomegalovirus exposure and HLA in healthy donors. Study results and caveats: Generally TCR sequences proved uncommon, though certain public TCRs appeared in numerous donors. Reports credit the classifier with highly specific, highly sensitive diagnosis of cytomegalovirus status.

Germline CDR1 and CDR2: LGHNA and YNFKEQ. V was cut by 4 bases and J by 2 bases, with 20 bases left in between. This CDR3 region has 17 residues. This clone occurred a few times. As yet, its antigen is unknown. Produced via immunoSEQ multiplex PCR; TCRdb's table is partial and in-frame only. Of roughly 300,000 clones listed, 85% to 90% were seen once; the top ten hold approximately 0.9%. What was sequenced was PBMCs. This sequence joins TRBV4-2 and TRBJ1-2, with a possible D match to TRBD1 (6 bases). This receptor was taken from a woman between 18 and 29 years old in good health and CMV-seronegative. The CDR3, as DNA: TGTGCCAGCAGCCCTCAAACCGGGACAATATTGAACTATGGCTACACCTTC. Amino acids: CASSPQTGTILNYGYTF.